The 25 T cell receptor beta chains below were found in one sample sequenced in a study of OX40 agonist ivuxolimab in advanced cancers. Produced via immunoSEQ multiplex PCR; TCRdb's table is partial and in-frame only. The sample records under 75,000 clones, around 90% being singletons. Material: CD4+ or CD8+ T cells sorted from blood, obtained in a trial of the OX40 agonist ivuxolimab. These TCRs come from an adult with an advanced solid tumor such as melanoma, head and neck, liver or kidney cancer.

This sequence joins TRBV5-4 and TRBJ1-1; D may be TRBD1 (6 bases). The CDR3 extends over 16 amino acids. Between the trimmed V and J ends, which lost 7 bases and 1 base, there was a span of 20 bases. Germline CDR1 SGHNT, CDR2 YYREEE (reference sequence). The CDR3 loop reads CASWLGGRGQNTEAFF. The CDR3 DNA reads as TGTGCCAGCTGGTTGGGGGGGCGGGGCCAGAACACTGAAGCTTTCTTT.

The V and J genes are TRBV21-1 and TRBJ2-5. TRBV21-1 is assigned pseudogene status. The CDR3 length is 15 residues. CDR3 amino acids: CASSPKTGMGEAQYF. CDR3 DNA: TGTGCCAGCAGCCCCAAGACAGGTATGGGGGAGGCCCAGTACTTC.

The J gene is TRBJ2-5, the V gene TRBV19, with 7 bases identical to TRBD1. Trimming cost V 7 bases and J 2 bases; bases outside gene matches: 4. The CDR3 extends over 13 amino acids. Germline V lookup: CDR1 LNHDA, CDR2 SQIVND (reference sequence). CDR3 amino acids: CASTGTAQETQYF. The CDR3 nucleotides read TGTGCCAGTACTGGGACAGCGCAAGAGACCCAGTACTTC.

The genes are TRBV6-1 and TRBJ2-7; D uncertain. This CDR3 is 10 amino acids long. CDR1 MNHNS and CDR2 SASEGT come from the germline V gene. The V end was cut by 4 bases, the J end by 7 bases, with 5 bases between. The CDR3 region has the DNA TGTGCCAGCAGTGCGTGGGAGCAGTACTTC. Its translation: CASSAWEQYF.

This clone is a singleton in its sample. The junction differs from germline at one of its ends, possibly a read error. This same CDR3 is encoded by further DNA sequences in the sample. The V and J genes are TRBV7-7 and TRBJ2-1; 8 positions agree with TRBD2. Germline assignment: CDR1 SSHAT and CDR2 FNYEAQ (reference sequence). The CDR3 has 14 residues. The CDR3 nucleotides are TGTGCTAGCAGCTTAGACGGGGGGGGTTCTGAGCAGTTCTTC. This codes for CASSLDGGGSEQFF. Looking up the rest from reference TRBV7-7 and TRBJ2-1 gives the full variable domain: GAGVSQSPRYKVTKRGQDVTLRCDPISSHATLYWYQQALGQGPEFLTYFNYEAQPDKSGLPSDRFSAERPEGSISTLTIQRTEQRDSAMYRCASSLDGGGSEQFFGPGTRLTVL.

The CDR3 sequence is CAWTRPGENTEAFF. The CDR3 region has the DNA TGTGCCTGGACCCGCCCAGGGGAGAACACTGAAGCTTTCTTT. The chain recombines TRBV30 with TRBJ1-1, with D maybe TRBD1 (6 bases). Trimming pared 4 bases from V and 1 base from J, leaving 13 bases between. CDR1 is GTSNPN, CDR2 SVGIG, per germline (reference sequence). The CDR3 is 14 amino acids.

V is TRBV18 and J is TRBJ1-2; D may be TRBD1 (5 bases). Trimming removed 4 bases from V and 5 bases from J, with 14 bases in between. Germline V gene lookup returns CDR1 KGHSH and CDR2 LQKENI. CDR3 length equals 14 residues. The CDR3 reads CASSRTGTQYGYTF. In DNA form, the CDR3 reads TGTGCCAGCTCACGAACCGGGACTCAGTATGGCTACACCTTC.

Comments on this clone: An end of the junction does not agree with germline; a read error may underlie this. The CDR3 is CSVEGDRGRTNEQFF. Written as DNA, the CDR3 is TGCAGCGTCGAAGGGGACAGGGGGCGGACAAATGAGCAGTTCTTC. V gene TRBV29-1 combines with J gene TRBJ2-1; 12 bases match TRBD1. Germline CDR1 and CDR2: SQVTM and ANQGSEA. This CDR3 is 15 amino acids long.

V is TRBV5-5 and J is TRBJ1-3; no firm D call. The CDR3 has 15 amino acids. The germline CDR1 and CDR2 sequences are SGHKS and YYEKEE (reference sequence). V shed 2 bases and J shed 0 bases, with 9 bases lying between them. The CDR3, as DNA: TGTGCCAGCAGCTTCGGGCCTAGCTCTGGAAACACCATATATTTT. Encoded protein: CASSFGPSSGNTIYF.

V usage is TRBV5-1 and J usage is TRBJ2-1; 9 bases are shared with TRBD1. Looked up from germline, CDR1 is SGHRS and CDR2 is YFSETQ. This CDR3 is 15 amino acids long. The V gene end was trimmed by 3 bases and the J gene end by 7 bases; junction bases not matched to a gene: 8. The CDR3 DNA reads TGCGCCAGCAGCTGGGGACAGGGATCTGGGAATGAGCAGTTCTTC. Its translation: CASSWGQGSGNEQFF.

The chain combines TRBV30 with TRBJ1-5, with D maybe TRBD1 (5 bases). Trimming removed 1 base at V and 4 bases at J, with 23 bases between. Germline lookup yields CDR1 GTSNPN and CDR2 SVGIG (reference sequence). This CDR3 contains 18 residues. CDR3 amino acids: CAWSDPTMGPRKNQPQHF. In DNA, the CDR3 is TGTGCCTGGAGTGATCCCACCATGGGGCCCCGCAAAAATCAGCCCCAGCATTTT. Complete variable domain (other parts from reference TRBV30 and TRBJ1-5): SQTIHQWPATLVQPVGSPLSLECTVEGTSNPNLYWYRQAAGRGLQLLFYSVGIGQISSEVPQNLSASRPQDRQFILSSKKLLLSDSGFYLCAWSDPTMGPRKNQPQHFGDGTRLSIL.

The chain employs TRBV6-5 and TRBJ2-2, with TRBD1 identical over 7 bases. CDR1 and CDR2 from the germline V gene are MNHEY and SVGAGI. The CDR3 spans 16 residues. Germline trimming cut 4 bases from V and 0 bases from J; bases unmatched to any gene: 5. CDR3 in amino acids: CASSSLGGANTGELFF. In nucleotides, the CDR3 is TGTGCCAGCAGTTCCTTAGGGGGCGCGAACACCGGGGAGCTGTTTTTT.

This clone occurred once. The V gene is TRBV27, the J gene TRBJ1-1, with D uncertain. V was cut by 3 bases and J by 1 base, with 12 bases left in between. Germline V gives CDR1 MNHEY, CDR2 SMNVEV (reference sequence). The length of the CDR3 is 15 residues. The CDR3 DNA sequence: TGTGCCAGCAGTTTTGGGAGGCAGAAGAACACTGAAGCTTTCTTT. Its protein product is CASSFGRQKNTEAFF.

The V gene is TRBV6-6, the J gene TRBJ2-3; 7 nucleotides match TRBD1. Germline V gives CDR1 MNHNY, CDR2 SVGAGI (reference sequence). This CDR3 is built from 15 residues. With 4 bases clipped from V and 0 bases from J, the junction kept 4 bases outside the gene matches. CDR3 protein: CASSFGTASTDTQYF. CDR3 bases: TGTGCCAGCAGTTTCGGGACAGCTAGCACAGATACGCAGTATTTT.

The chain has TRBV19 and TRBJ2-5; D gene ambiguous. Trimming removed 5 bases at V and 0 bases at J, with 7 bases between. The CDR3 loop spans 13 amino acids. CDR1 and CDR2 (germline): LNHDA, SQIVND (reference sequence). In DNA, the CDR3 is TGTGCCAGTAGTCCAACTTACCAAGAGACCCAGTACTTC. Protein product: CASSPTYQETQYF.

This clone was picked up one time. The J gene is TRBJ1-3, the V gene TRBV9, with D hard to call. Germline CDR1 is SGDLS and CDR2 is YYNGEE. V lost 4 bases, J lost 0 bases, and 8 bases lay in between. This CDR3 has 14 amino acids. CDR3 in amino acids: CASSPSSSGNTIYF. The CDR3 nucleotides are TGTGCCAGCAGCCCCTCGAGCTCTGGAAACACCATATATTTT.

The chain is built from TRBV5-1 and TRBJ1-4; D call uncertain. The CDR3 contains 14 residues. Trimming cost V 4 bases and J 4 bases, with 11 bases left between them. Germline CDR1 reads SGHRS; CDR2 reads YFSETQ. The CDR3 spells CASSSRTNNEKLFF. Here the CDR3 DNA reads TGCGCCAGCAGCAGCCGGACCAATAATGAAAAACTGTTTTTT.

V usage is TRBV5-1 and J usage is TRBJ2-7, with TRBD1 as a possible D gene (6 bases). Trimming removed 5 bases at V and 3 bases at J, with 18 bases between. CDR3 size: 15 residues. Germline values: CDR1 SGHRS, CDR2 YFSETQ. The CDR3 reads CASRGVGGLGYEQYF. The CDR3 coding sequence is TGCGCCAGCAGGGGGGTTGGGGGCCTGGGCTACGAGCAGTACTTC.

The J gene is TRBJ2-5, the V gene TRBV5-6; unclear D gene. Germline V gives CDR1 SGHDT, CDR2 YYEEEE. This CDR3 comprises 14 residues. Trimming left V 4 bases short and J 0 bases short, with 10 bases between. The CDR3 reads CASSRGQHQETQYF. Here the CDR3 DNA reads TGTGCCAGCAGCCGAGGTCAGCACCAAGAGACCCAGTACTTC.

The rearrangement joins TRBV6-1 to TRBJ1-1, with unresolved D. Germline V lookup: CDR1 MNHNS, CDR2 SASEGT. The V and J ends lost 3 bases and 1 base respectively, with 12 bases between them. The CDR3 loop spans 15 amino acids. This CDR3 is CASSDGRTANTEAFF. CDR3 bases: TGTGCCAGCAGTGACGGGAGGACGGCGAACACTGAAGCTTTCTTT.

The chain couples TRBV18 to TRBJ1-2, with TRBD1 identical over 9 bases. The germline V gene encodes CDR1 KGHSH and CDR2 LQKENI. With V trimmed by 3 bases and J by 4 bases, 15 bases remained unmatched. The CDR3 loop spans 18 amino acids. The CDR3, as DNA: TGTGCCAGCTCACCCCAGTCCGGGGGACAGGGCTCAGGCTATGGCTACACCTTC. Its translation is CASSPQSGGQGSGYGYTF.

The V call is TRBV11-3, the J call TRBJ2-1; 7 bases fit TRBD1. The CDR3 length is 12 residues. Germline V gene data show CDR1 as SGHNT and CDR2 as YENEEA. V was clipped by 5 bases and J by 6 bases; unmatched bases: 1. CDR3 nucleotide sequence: TGTGCCAGCAGCCCAGGGGGCAATGAGCAGTTCTTC. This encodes CASSPGGNEQFF.

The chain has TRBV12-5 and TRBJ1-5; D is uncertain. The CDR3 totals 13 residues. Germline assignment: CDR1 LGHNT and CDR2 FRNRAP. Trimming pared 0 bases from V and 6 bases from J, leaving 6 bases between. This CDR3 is CASGLVWGQPQHF. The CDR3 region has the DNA TGTGCTAGTGGTTTGGTATGGGGTCAGCCCCAGCATTTT. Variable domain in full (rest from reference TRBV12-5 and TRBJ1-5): DARVTQTPRHKVTEMGQEVTMRCQPILGHNTVFWYRQTMMQGLELLAYFRNRAPLDDSGMPKDRFSAEMPDATLATLKIQPSEPRDSAVYFCASGLVWGQPQHFGDGTRLSIL.

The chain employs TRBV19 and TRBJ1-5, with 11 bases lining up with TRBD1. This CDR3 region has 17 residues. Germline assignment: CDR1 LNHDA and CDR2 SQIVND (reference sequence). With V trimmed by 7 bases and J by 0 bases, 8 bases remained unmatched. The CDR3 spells CASTPGTGGYSNQPQHF. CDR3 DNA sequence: TGTGCCAGTACCCCCGGGACAGGGGGATATAGCAATCAGCCCCAGCATTTT.

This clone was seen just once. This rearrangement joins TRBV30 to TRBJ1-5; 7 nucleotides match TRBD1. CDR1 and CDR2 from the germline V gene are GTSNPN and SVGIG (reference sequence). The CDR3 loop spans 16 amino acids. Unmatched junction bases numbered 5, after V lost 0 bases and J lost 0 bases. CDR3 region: CAWSVRGQPSNQPQHF. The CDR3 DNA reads TGTGCCTGGAGTGTACGGGGACAGCCTAGCAATCAGCCCCAGCATTTT.